Reported below is one T cell receptor (beta chain). This record belongs to a study of cytomegalovirus exposure and HLA in healthy donors. Both 60 Vbeta primers and 13 Jbeta primers went into the PCR. Sequencing used immunoSEQ multiplex PCR; TCRdb keeps in-frame clones, though not all of them. Of under 200,000 clones listed, about 80% were seen once; the top ten hold roughly 2.1%. The germline CDR1 and CDR2 sequences are WSHSY and SAAADI. V gave up 6 bases and J gave up 3 bases, with 8 bases separating them. This CDR3 is 12 amino acids long. The specimen was PBMCs. This TCR came from a woman younger than 45 in good health and CMV-seropositive. The chain has TRBV10-2 and TRBJ1-2; no reliable D call. As DNA, the CDR3 is TGCGCCAGCAGCCCCAACTACTATGGCTACACCTTC. As protein: CASSPNYYGYTF.